These 7 T cell receptor beta chains were sequenced from one sample in a study of CD8+CD57+ T cells in acquired aplastic anemia. CDR3 and TCR beta VDJ profiling relied on a genomic DNA template. TCRdb used MiXCR to reprocess the reads, holding one entry per CDR3 protein. Found here are roughly 200,000 distinct CDR3 sequences, approximately 60% of them singletons; the top ten hold over 25%. The sequenced material came from sorted CD4+, CD8+, or CD8+CD57+ T cells (not recorded which) from PBMCs. All receptors come from a human donor in good health.

The V call is TRBV20-1, the J call TRBJ1-5; perhaps TRBD1 as D (5 bases). CDR1 is DFQATT and CDR2 is SNEGSKA in the germline V gene (reference sequence). The CDR3 runs 12 residues. Between the trimmed V and J ends, which lost 3 bases and 8 bases, there was a span of 11 bases. CDR3 region: CSASEGAKPQHF. CDR3 nucleotides: TGCAGTGCTAGCGAAGGGGCCAAGCCCCAGCATTTT.

V is TRBV29-1 and J is TRBJ2-1, with D tentatively TRBD2 (5 bases). Trimming pared 0 bases from V and 3 bases from J, leaving 36 bases between. CDR1 is SQVTM, CDR2 ANQGSEA, per germline. The CDR3 is 23 amino acids. In nucleotides, the CDR3 is TGCAGCGTTGAAGATATCGGGCTAGCAGTCCATTCGTGCGGAATCGTCCGCTACAATGAGCAGTTCTTC. This gives the protein CSVEDIGLAVHSCGIVRYNEQFF.

V gene TRBV7-9 combines with J gene TRBJ2-3; 7 nucleotides line up with TRBD1. The V segment lost 9 bases and the J segment 3 bases; nucleotides outside the gene matches: 12. The germline V gene encodes CDR1 SEHNR and CDR2 FQNEAQ (reference sequence). The CDR3 contains 15 residues. This CDR3 is CASSVEGGNTDTQYF. In DNA, the CDR3 is TGTGCCAGTAGCGTCGAAGGGGGCAATACAGATACGCAGTATTTT.

V gene TRBV2 combines with J gene TRBJ2-5; D is perhaps TRBD2 (6 bases). The CDR3 length is 17 residues. Germline V lookup: CDR1 SNHLY, CDR2 FYNNEI. With 4 bases removed from V and 1 base from J, the gap between germline ends came to 19 bases. The CDR3 coding sequence is TGTGCCAGCAGTGGGACTACCCAAACCCCCGCCCAAGAGACCCAGTACTTC. It is translated as CASSGTTQTPAQETQYF. The full variable domain, rest sourced from reference TRBV2 and TRBJ2-5, is EPEVTQTPSHQVTQMGQEVILRCVPISNHLYFYWYRQILGQKVEFLVSFYNNEISEKSEIFDDQFSVERPDGSNFTLKIRSTKLEDSAMYFCASSGTTQTPAQETQYFGPGTRLLVL.

The chain joins TRBV24-1 to TRBJ2-1; D ambiguous. The V gene lost 5 bases and the J gene lost 6 bases, with 4 bases spanning the gap. The CDR3 spans 11 residues. Germline V gene sequence: CDR1 KGHDR, CDR2 SFDVKD. The DNA for the CDR3 is TGTGCCACCAGTGTCAGCAATGAGCAGTTCTTC. It specifies CATSVSNEQFF.

This clonotype came up many times. The V gene is TRBV11-2, the J gene TRBJ2-1, with no clear D. The ends were cut back, 6 bases at V and 10 bases at J, with 22 bases in the middle. CDR1 is SGHAT and CDR2 is FQNNGV in the germline V gene. The CDR3 runs 15 residues. This CDR3 is CASRPKSWSVQEQFF. In nucleotides, the CDR3 is TGTGCCAGCAGACCGAAATCATGGAGCGTTCAGGAGCAGTTCTTC.

The sample holds a few counts of this clonotype. CDR3 sequence (DNA): TGTGCCAGCAGTAAAAACTACGAGCAGTACTTC. Amino acid sequence: CASSKNYEQYF. The chain links TRBV2 to TRBJ2-7, with D hard to call. CDR1 is SNHLY and CDR2 is FYNNEI in the germline V gene. V was shortened by 5 bases and J by 3 bases, with 5 bases between the two germline ends. CDR3 length: 11 amino acids.